This entry features one T cell receptor (beta chain) sequence. The antigen it recognizes is unknown. No much larger clone exists at a distance of one base, and base qualities are not known. Each collaborating institution followed its own protocols to collect whole blood in K2EDTA tubes. For TCRbeta analysis, collaborators shipped samples in one of three forms: frozen whole blood, isolated PBMCs, or DNA extracted from either of those sample types. The data stem from a study of blood T cell repertoires in COVID-19 (dated by TCRdb to about 2020). For the study in its entirety: Samples from collaborators originated in the United States, Italy and Spain and spanned both the acute and convalescent phases of COVID-19. The material from the prospective study consisted of cDNA or gDNA derived from T cells, B-cell-depleted T cells, or PBMCs. Deeply sampled blood TCRbeta repertoires from subjects exposed to, actively infected with, or recovered from COVID-19 were included in the dataset. The repertoires were released in a freely available public database intended as a resource for research on the immune response to SARS-CoV-2. Samples came from the ongoing ImmuneRACE study (first 160 participants) plus 1,254 subjects from 6 global collaborators. A de-identified subject ID, COVID-19 status, age in years and sex were almost always included in the sample metadata. HLA class I and class II types, where available, came from metadata supplied by the sample provider rather than from assay-based typing. What the study reported, not specific to this receptor: Clinical and demographic metadata were provided uncurated, with the amount varying by source and participant.

The immunoSEQ Assay, a bias-controlled multiplex PCR, was used to amplify TCRbeta CDR3 regions from genomic DNA. Processing in the source paper ran as follows. Nucleated cell counts per sample were estimated from amplification of reference gene primers within the assay. To quantify the absolute abundance of each unique TCRbeta CDR3 rearrangement, sequence reads were collapsed and filtered. For each sample, productive Simpson clonality was calculated as the square root of Simpson's diversity index over productive rearrangements. The table comes from immuneACCESS by way of TCRdb, which keeps in-frame sequences with V and J called. Part of the clones is missing from these tables; in studies checked, under half for an unresolved V gene and the rest for unknown reasons. The V and J calls and clone size come from that table; D and trimming were worked out from the DNA. The sample data list about 240,000 clones, and more than 75% of these were observed just once. The ten biggest clones cover roughly 12% of the sample.

Looking up the germline V gene yields CDR1 SGHRS and CDR2 YFSETQ. Including cysteine and phenylalanine, the CDR3 has 17 amino acids. The only DNA kept is the CDR3, 51 bases in frame from the first base. The V and J ends are trimmed by 2 bases and 5 bases, leaving 22 bases between them. Sequencing was performed on peripheral blood. The clonotype was recovered from a woman in her fifties or sixties with active or convalescent COVID-19. Here the chain combines TRBV5-1 and TRBJ1-2; the D gene is possibly TRBD1, with 5 bases matching. The DNA sequence is given as TGCGCCAGCAGCTTCAGTAGCAGGGCGCAACTGGGGTATGGCTACACCTTC. Its coded protein is CASSFSSRAQLGYGYTF.